This T cell receptor (beta chain) was profiled in a study of cytomegalovirus exposure and HLA in healthy donors. For the study at large: HLA-typed donors contributed some 85 million unique TCRs, which were held in an early data release.

The PCR employed 60 Vbeta primers together with 13 Jbeta primers. The data were produced by immunoSEQ multiplex PCR, yet TCRdb's version contains in-frame clones alone and is incomplete. The repertoire includes approximately 100,000 clones, approximately 79% of them detected once, and roughly 6% sits in the top ten. Germline V gene lookup returns CDR1 SGHNT and CDR2 YENEEA. This CDR3 has 15 residues. Study results and caveats: TCR sequences were mostly rare, though some public TCRs occurred in many donors. In an earlier analysis, most TCR beta V segments were productive about 87% or about 30% of the time.

In its sample, this clone was seen once. Its antigen is not identified. The chain is built from TRBV11-3 and TRBJ2-5; 11 nucleotides agree with TRBD1. Near its end, the DNA agrees better with TRBJ2-7, so the J call may be wrong. Specimen: PBMCs. The clonotype was recovered from a man in his 60s in good health and CMV-seropositive. The CDR3 here is CASSPGQGVSYEQYF. CDR3 in DNA: TGTGCCAGCAGCCCGGGACAGGGGGTCTCCTACGAGCAGTACTTC.